Presented here are 11 T cell receptor beta chains from one specimen sequenced in a study of CD8+CD57+ T cells in acquired aplastic anemia (dated by TCRdb to the late 2010s). The data were produced on an Illumina HiSeq 2000. Profiling of TCR beta VDJ combinations and CDR3 sequences used genomic DNA as the template. The raw public data were reprocessed by TCRdb itself: fastp quality trimming at Q25, MiXCR clonotype calling, in-frame beta chains only. One record per CDR3 amino acid sequence lists the most common genes and DNA. The sample includes about 110,000 distinct CDR3 sequences, with 40% to 65% observed a single time. The ten most abundant clones make up 25% to 35% of the sample. What was sequenced was sorted CD4+, CD8+, or CD8+CD57+ T cells (not recorded which) from PBMCs. These receptors were taken from a human donor in good health, serving as a control.

This clonotype has just a few counts. V is TRBV19 and J is TRBJ1-5; no clear D gene. The CDR3 is 11 residues long. V lost 6 bases and J 3 bases, leaving 3 bases between the germline ends. Germline-derived CDR1 and CDR2 are LNHDA and SQIVND (reference sequence). The CDR3 nucleotides read TGTGCCAGTAGCGACAATCAGCCCCAGCATTTT. Translated: CASSDNQPQHF.

This clonotype showed up many times. CDR3 protein: CASSATHPGRDGYTF. The CDR3 DNA sequence: TGTGCCAGCAGCGCGACACACCCGGGGAGAGATGGCTACACCTTC. The rearrangement links TRBV5-8 to TRBJ1-2; no firm D call. CDR1 and CDR2 from the germline V gene are SGHTS and YDEGEE. V lost 4 bases, J lost 6 bases, and 19 bases lay in between. The CDR3 loop spans 15 amino acids.

The table lists this clonotype with a few counts. The genes are TRBV2 and TRBJ1-5; D might be TRBD1 (5 bases). Trimming removed 2 bases from V and 4 bases from J, with 6 bases in between. Germline V gene data show CDR1 as SNHLY and CDR2 as FYNNEI. The CDR3 totals 13 residues. The CDR3 spells CASSEWGNQPQHF. CDR3 DNA sequence: TGTGCCAGCAGTGAATGGGGGAATCAGCCCCAGCATTTT.

The genes are TRBV11-2 and TRBJ2-3; 7 positions match TRBD2. Germline CDR1 is SGHAT and CDR2 is FQNNGV. V was clipped by 2 bases and J by 5 bases; unmatched bases: 7. This CDR3 is 15 amino acids long. CDR3 sequence: CASSLSSGGLDTQYF. DNA of the CDR3: TGTGCCAGCAGCTTATCATCCGGGGGGTTAGATACGCAGTATTTT. The full variable domain, its missing parts supplied by reference TRBV11-2 and TRBJ2-3, is EAGVAQSPRYKIIEKRQSVAFWCNPISGHATLYWYQQILGQGPKLLIQFQNNGVVDDSQLPKDRFSAERLKGVDSTLKIQPAKLEDSAVYLCASSLSSGGLDTQYFGPGTRLTVL.

Ten or more counts support this clonotype. The rearrangement links TRBV5-1 to TRBJ2-7; 10 bases are shared with TRBD1. The V gene end was trimmed by 4 bases and the J gene end by 2 bases; junction bases not matched to a gene: 6. Germline CDR1 reads SGHRS; CDR2 reads YFSETQ. The CDR3 length is 15 residues. The CDR3 DNA reads as TGCGCCAGCAGCCCTTCGGACAGGGGGGCCTACGAGCAGTACTTC. Encoded protein: CASSPSDRGAYEQYF.

V gene TRBV19 combines with J gene TRBJ2-7; 9 positions agree with TRBD1. CDR3 length equals 15 residues. The J segment lost 0 bases and the V segment lost 4 bases, leaving 4 bases of the junction unmatched. The germline V gene encodes CDR1 LNHDA and CDR2 SQIVND (reference sequence). The CDR3 loop reads CASSRGQGGSYEQYF. CDR3 DNA sequence: TGTGCCAGTAGTAGGGGACAGGGCGGCTCCTACGAGCAGTACTTC.

This sequence joins TRBV20-1 and TRBJ2-7, with TRBD1 matching 8 bases. J gave up 3 bases and V 3 bases, and 7 bases lay outside the gene matches. CDR1 and CDR2 (germline): DFQATT, SNEGSKA (reference sequence). CDR3 length: 14 residues. The CDR3 reads CSASRRGQDYEQYF. DNA of the CDR3: TGCAGTGCTAGCAGGCGGGGACAGGACTACGAGCAGTACTTC.

This chain links TRBV29-1 with TRBJ1-2; tentative D call: TRBD1 (6 bases). The CDR3 sequence is 12 residues long. The V and J ends lost 3 bases and 7 bases respectively, with 12 bases between them. Germline V gives CDR1 SQVTM, CDR2 ANQGSEA. In nucleotides, the CDR3 is TGCAGCGTTGAGGGCCAGGGGCGTGGCTACACCTTC. Protein product: CSVEGQGRGYTF.

The V call is TRBV4-1, the J call TRBJ1-5, with D uncertain. This CDR3 has 13 amino acids. From germline, CDR1 is MGHRA and CDR2 YSYEKL. Trimming cost V 1 base and J 5 bases, with 6 bases left between them. DNA of the CDR3: TGCGCCAGCAGCCAAGGCCCAGATCAGCCCCAGCATTTT. Its protein is CASSQGPDQPQHF.

The CDR3 spells CASSDLRRWNTGELFF. The CDR3 region has the DNA TGTGCCAGCAGTGATCTACGAAGGTGGAACACCGGGGAGCTGTTTTTT. The J gene is TRBJ2-2, the V gene TRBV25-1, with D unresolved. The length of the CDR3 is 16 residues. V was cut by 3 bases and J by 1 base, with 12 bases left in between. Germline V gives CDR1 MGHDK, CDR2 SYGVNS.

This clonotype was detected ten times or more. The V call is TRBV6-1, the J call TRBJ1-2; D perhaps matches TRBD1 (5 bases). V was trimmed by 6 bases and J by 3 bases, leaving 11 bases between them. The length of the CDR3 is 13 residues. Germline loops: CDR1 MNHNS, CDR2 SASEGT. CDR3 in DNA: TGTGCCAGCAGCCTTCAAGGGGACTATGGCTACACCTTC. It encodes CASSLQGDYGYTF.